The 21 T cell receptor beta chains below were found in one sample sequenced in a study of T cell repertoires in cytomegalovirus infection. TCRdb re-called the reads through MiXCR, storing one row per CDR3 protein. The repertoire holds roughly 990,000 distinct CDR3 sequences, with around 30% as singletons. No antigen has been identified for these receptors. The sample here was cultured CD8+ T cells from PBMCs, taken from culture after CMV antigen stimulation. The receptors originated from a human donor in good health (CMV status not recorded). Some clones in this sample may be carry-over from other donors' samples.

This clonotype was observed a handful of times. V and J are TRBV12-5 and TRBJ1-2; 11 positions agree with TRBD1. The J segment lost 4 bases and the V segment lost 6 bases, leaving 7 bases of the junction unmatched. Germline V gives CDR1 LGHNT, CDR2 FRNRAP. There are 15 residues in the CDR3. CDR3 amino acids: CASGGGTGGSYGYTF. In nucleotides, the CDR3 is TGTGCTAGTGGGGGGGGGACAGGGGGTTCCTATGGCTACACCTTC.

This clonotype was observed a handful of times. V usage is TRBV3-1 and J usage is TRBJ1-5, with TRBD1 matching over 8 bases. Germline CDR1 LGHDT, CDR2 YNNKEL (reference sequence). The trim removed 1 base at V and 7 bases at J, leaving 3 bases unmatched. The CDR3 is made up of 14 amino acids. The CDR3 here is CASSQAGGDQPQHF. The CDR3 bases are TGTGCCAGCAGCCAAGCAGGGGGCGACCAGCCCCAGCATTTT. The complete variable domain, with remaining parts taken from reference TRBV3-1 and TRBJ1-5, reads DTAVSQTPKYLVTQMGNDKSIKCEQNLGHDTMYWYKQDSKKFLKIMFSYNNKELIINETVPNRFSPKSPDKAHLNLHINSLELGDSAVYFCASSQAGGDQPQHFGDGTRLSIL.

Comments on this clonotype: One base away lies a much larger clone, so this may be a sequencing read error. The chain has TRBV9 and TRBJ1-1; perhaps TRBD1 as D (6 bases). Germline V gives CDR1 SGDLS, CDR2 YYNGEE. The CDR3 spans 15 residues. The CDR3, as DNA: TGTGTCAGCAGCGCGTACAGGGCGTGGAACACTGAAGCTTTCTTT. As protein: CVSSAYRAWNTEAFF. The full variable domain, its missing parts supplied by reference TRBV9 and TRBJ1-1, is DSGVTQTPKHLITATGQRVTLRCSPRSGDLSVYWYQQSLDQGLQFLIQYYNGEERAKGNILERFSAQQFPDLHSELNLSSLELGDSALYFCVSSAYRAWNTEAFFGQGTRLTVV.

The chain joins TRBV29-1 to TRBJ2-1; D is perhaps TRBD1 (5 bases). Per the germline V gene, CDR1 is SQVTM and CDR2 is ANQGSEA. Trimming took 4 bases from V and 2 from J, leaving 9 bases between them. The CDR3 contains 13 residues. CDR3: CSVVRATYNEQFF. The DNA of the CDR3 is TGCAGCGTTGTCAGGGCCACCTACAATGAGCAGTTCTTC.

V and J are TRBV12-3 or TRBV12-4 and TRBJ2-7, with TRBD1 matching 7 bases. The CDR3 spans 15 residues. After removal of 4 bases from V and 3 bases from J, the junction contained 9 bases not matched to a gene. The CDR3 nucleotides are TGTGCCAGCAGTTCCTCCGGGACAGCCAACTACGAGCAGTACTTC. It encodes CASSSSGTANYEQYF.

Points on this clonotype: One junction end disagrees with the germline gene, perhaps due to a read error. The J gene is TRBJ1-1, the V gene TRBV4-1, with D uncertain. The CDR3 is 14 residues long. Germline loops: CDR1 MGHRA, CDR2 YSYEKL. Written as DNA, the CDR3 is TGTGCCAGCAGCCATCCATGGGGGAACACTGAAGCTTTCTTT. This gives the protein CASSHPWGNTEAFF.

This clonotype was detected only a few times. The gene calls are TRBV5-4 and TRBJ2-5; TRBD1 is a possible D gene (5 bases). Trimming pared 2 bases from V and 5 bases from J, leaving 10 bases between. This CDR3 is built from 13 residues. The germline V gene encodes CDR1 SGHNT and CDR2 YYREEE (reference sequence). The CDR3, as DNA: TGTGCCAGCAGCTTAGGGGATGAGGAGACCCAGTACTTC. Residues: CASSLGDEETQYF.

This chain joins TRBV13 and TRBJ1-1; no clear D gene. Trimming took 6 bases from V and 5 from J, leaving 13 bases between them. CDR3 size: 13 residues. The germline V gene encodes CDR1 PRHDT and CDR2 FYEKMQ (reference sequence). The CDR3 sequence is CASSYGSRTEAFF. DNA for the CDR3: TGTGCCAGCAGTTACGGATCTAGGACTGAAGCTTTCTTT.

The chain recombines TRBV6-1 with TRBJ2-1; 10 bases agree with TRBD1. Germline V gene data show CDR1 as MNHNS and CDR2 as SASEGT. Unmatched junction bases numbered 6, after V lost 5 bases and J lost 8 bases. The CDR3 has 14 amino acids. The CDR3 sequence is CASSQGQGPDEQFF. The CDR3 DNA reads TGTGCCAGCAGTCAGGGACAGGGGCCGGATGAGCAGTTCTTC.

This chain joins TRBV6-6 and TRBJ1-1; tentative D call: TRBD1 (6 bases). CDR3 size: 15 residues. The germline gives CDR1 MNHNY, CDR2 SVGAGI (reference sequence). V gave up 5 bases and J gave up 0 bases, with 13 bases separating them. CDR3 in amino acids: CASSIRGQLNTEAFF. In nucleotides, the CDR3 is TGTGCCAGCAGTATCCGAGGACAGTTGAACACTGAAGCTTTCTTT.

V is TRBV29-1 and J is TRBJ2-1, with TRBD1 identical over 9 bases. After removal of 4 bases from V and 4 bases from J, the junction contained 5 bases not matched to a gene. Per germline, CDR1 SQVTM and CDR2 ANQGSEA. The CDR3 has 14 amino acids. This chain's CDR3 is CSVAGTGMYNEQFF. CDR3 coding DNA: TGCAGCGTTGCCGGGACAGGGATGTACAATGAGCAGTTCTTC.

This clonotype was counted a few times. The chain combines TRBV4-1 with TRBJ1-2, with a tentative D call TRBD1 (5 bases). This CDR3 comprises 15 residues. The V end was cut by 1 base, the J end by 2 bases, with 11 bases between. CDR1 is MGHRA, CDR2 YSYEKL, per germline. The CDR3 coding sequence is TGCGCCAGCAGCCAAGTTCAGGGTGAAAACTATGGCTACACCTTC. Its translation: CASSQVQGENYGYTF.

The J gene is TRBJ2-1, the V gene TRBV6-5, with 13 bases that match TRBD2. V gave up 5 bases and J gave up 0 bases; unmatched junction bases: 7. CDR1 and CDR2 (germline): MNHEY, SVGAGI. This CDR3 spans 18 amino acids. The DNA for the CDR3 is TGTGCCAGCAGTCCACTAGCGGGGGGGATGAGCTCCTACAATGAGCAGTTCTTC. The encoded protein is CASSPLAGGMSSYNEQFF.

CDR3 coding DNA: TGTGCCAGCAGTTACCTAGCGGGGATTTCCTACAATGAGCAGTTCTTC. Its translation: CASSYLAGISYNEQFF. The V call is TRBV6-6, the J call TRBJ2-1; 9 nucleotides align to TRBD2. The trim removed 2 bases at V and 1 base at J, leaving 3 bases unmatched. The germline V gene has CDR1 MNHNY and CDR2 SVGAGI (reference sequence). The CDR3 loop spans 16 amino acids.

The chain links TRBV27 to TRBJ2-3, with D hard to call. The CDR3 length is 15 residues. Germline CDR1 is MNHEY and CDR2 is SMNVEV (reference sequence). V lost 4 bases and J 2 bases, leaving 13 bases between the germline ends. The CDR3: CASSSISAITDTQYF. The DNA of the CDR3 is TGTGCCAGCAGTTCTATATCGGCAATCACAGATACGCAGTATTTT.

The rearrangement joins TRBV6-1 to TRBJ2-3; 8 positions match TRBD1. Germline CDR1 is MNHNS and CDR2 is SASEGT. This CDR3 is 15 amino acids long. J gave up 6 bases and V 4 bases, and 9 bases lay outside the gene matches. CDR3 sequence: CASSARQGTGDTQYF. The CDR3 coding sequence is TGTGCCAGCAGTGCCAGACAGGGGACGGGCGATACGCAGTATTTT.

The rearrangement joins TRBV20-1 to TRBJ2-1; TRBD2 might be the D (5 bases). Deletions cut 8 bases from V and 3 bases from J, with 11 bases between. Germline values: CDR1 DFQATT, CDR2 SNEGSKA (reference sequence). The CDR3 is made up of 12 amino acids. This CDR3 reads CSTGEIYNEQFF. The CDR3 DNA reads TGCAGTACCGGGGAGATCTACAATGAGCAGTTCTTC.

This clonotype was seen many times. The chain employs TRBV12-3 or TRBV12-4 and TRBJ2-7, with a weak D call TRBD1 (5 bases). The CDR3 spans 14 residues. V was clipped by 5 bases and J by 6 bases, with 17 bases between them. CDR3 sequence reads: CASSIGQGGFEQYF. CDR3 nucleotides: TGTGCCAGCAGTATCGGGCAGGGCGGCTTCGAGCAGTACTTC.

This clonotype turned up a few times. The chain couples TRBV6-6 to TRBJ2-7; no clear D gene. Germline V gene lookup returns CDR1 MNHNY and CDR2 SVGAGI (reference sequence). V was cut by 2 bases and J by 2 bases, with 19 bases left in between. CDR3 size: 17 residues. The CDR3 DNA sequence: TGTGCCAGCAGTTACGACCCTGATAAATCCCGCCCCTACGAGCAGTACTTC. This translates into CASSYDPDKSRPYEQYF.

The rearrangement joins TRBV29-1 to TRBJ2-2, with D unclear. Germline V lookup: CDR1 SQVTM, CDR2 ANQGSEA. The CDR3 runs 12 residues. V gave up 7 bases and J gave up 0 bases, with 6 bases separating them. CDR3 DNA: TGCAGCGGAGACACGAACACCGGGGAGCTGTTTTTT. As protein: CSGDTNTGELFF.

The sample holds a few counts of this clonotype. This chain uses TRBV6-1 with TRBJ2-2; 8 positions agree with TRBD1. The germline V gene encodes CDR1 MNHNS and CDR2 SASEGT. The CDR3 has 18 residues. Germline trimming cut 2 bases from V and 2 bases from J; bases unmatched to any gene: 10. The DNA for the CDR3 is TGTGCCAGCAGTGAATGGGTCCTCGGACAGGGCAACACCGGGGAGCTGTTTTTT. Protein product: CASSEWVLGQGNTGELFF.